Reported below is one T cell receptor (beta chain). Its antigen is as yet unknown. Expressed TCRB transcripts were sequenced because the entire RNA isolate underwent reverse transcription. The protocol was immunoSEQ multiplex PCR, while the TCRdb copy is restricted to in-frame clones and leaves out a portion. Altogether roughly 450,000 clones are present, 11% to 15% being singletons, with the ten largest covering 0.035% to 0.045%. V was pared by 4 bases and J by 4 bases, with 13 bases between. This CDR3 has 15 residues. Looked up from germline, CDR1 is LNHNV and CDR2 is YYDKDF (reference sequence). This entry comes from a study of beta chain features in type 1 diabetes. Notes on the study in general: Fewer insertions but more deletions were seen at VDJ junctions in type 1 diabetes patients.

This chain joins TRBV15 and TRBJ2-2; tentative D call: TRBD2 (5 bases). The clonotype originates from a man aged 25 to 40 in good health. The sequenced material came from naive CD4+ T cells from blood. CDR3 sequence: CATSKLVTATGELFF. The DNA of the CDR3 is TGTGCCACCAGCAAACTAGTTACAGCCACCGGGGAGCTGTTTTTT.